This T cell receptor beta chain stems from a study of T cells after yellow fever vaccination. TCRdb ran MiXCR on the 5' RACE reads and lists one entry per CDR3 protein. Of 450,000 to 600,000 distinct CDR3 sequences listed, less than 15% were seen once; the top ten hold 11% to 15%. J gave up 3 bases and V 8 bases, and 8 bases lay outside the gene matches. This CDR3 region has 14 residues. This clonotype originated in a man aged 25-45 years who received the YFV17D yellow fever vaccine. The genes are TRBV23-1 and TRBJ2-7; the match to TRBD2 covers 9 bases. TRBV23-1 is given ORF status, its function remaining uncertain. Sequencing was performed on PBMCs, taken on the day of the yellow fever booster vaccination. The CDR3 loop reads CASRPSGASYEQYF. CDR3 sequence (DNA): TGCGCCAGCCGGCCTAGCGGGGCAAGCTACGAGCAGTACTTC.